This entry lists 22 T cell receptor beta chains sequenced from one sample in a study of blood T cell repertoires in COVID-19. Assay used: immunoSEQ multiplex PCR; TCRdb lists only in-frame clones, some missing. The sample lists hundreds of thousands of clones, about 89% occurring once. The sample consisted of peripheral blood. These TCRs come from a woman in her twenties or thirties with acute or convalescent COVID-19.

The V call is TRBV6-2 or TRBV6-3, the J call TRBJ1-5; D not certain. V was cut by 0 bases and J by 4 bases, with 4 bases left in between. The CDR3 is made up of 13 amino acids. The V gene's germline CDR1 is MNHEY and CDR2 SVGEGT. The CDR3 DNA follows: TGTGCCAGCAGTTACTCCGAGAATCAGCCCCAGCATTTT. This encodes CASSYSENQPQHF.

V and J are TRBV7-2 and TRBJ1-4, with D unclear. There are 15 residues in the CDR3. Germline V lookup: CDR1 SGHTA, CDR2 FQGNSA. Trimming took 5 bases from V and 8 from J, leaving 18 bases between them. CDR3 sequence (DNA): TGTGCCAGCAGCCTTAGACCCCAGAGGGAGGAAAAACTGTTTTTT. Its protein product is CASSLRPQREEKLFF. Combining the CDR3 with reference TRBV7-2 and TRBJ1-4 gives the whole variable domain GAGVSQSPSNKVTEKGKDVELRCDPISGHTALYWYRQSLGQGLEFLIYFQGNSAPDKSGLPSDRFSAERTGGSVSTLTIQRTQQEDSAVYLCASSLRPQREEKLFFGSGTQLSVL.

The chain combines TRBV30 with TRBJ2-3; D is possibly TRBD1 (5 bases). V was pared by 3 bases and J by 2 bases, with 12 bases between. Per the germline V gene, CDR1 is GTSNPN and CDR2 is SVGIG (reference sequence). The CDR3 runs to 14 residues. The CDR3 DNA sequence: TGTGCCTGGAGCGAGGACATATACACAGATACGCAGTATTTT. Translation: CAWSEDIYTDTQYF.

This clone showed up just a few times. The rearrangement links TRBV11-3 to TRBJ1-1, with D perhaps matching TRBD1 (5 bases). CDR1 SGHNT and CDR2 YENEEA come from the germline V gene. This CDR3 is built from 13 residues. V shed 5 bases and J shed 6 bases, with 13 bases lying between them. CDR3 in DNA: TGTGCCAGCAGCGTACAGGAAGGGGCTGAAGCTTTCTTT. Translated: CASSVQEGAEAFF.

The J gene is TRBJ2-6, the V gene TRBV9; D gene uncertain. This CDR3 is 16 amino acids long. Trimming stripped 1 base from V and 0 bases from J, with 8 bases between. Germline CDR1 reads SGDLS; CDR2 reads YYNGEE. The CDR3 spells CASSVIYNSGANVLTF. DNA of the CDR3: TGTGCCAGCAGCGTAATATACAACTCTGGGGCCAACGTCCTGACTTTC.

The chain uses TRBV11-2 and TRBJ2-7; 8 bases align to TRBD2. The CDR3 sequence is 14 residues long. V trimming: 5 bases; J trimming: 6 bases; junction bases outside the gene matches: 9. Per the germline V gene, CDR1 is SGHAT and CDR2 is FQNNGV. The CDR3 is CASSQGGAGGEQYF. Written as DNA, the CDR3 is TGTGCCAGCAGCCAAGGGGGTGCGGGGGGCGAGCAGTACTTC.

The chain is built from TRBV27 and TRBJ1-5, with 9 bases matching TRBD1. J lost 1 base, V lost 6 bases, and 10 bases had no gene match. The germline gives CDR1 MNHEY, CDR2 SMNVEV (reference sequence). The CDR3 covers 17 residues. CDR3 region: CASSSSGTGLSNQPQHF. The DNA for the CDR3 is TGTGCCAGCAGCTCGTCCGGGACAGGGTTAAGCAATCAGCCCCAGCATTTT.

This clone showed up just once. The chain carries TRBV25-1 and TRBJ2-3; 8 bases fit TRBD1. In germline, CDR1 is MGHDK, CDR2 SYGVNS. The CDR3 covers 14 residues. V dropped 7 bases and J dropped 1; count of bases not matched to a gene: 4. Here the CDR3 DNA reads TGTGCCAGCAATCAGGGGGCTGGCACAGATACGCAGTATTTT. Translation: CASNQGAGTDTQYF.

The CDR3 bases are TGTGCTAGTGCCCCCACAGGGATTGTGAACTATGGCTACACCTTC. Translating gives CASAPTGIVNYGYTF. The genes are TRBV12-5 and TRBJ1-2, with a tentative D call TRBD1 (6 bases). The CDR3 length is 15 residues. V shed 7 bases and J shed 2 bases, with 17 bases lying between them. Per the germline V gene, CDR1 is LGHNT and CDR2 is FRNRAP.

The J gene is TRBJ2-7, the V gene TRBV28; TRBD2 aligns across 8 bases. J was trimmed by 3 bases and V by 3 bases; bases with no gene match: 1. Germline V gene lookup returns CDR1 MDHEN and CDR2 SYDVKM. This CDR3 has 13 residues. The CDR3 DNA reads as TGTGCCAGCAGTTTGACTAGCGTCTACGAGCAGTACTTC. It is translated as CASSLTSVYEQYF.

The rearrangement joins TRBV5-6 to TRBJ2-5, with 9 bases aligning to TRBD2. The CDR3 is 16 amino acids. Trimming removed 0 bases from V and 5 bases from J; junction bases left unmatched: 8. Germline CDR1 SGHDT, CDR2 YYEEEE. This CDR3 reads CASSLVGGGASETQYF. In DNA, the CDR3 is TGTGCCAGCAGCTTGGTTGGCGGGGGGGCCTCGGAGACCCAGTACTTC.

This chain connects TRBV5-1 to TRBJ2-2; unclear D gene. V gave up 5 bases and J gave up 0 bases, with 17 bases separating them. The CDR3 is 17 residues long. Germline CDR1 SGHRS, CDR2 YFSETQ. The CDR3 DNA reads TGCGCCAGCAGTTTCACCCCTTACAGTGCGAACACCGGGGAGCTGTTTTTT. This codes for CASSFTPYSANTGELFF.

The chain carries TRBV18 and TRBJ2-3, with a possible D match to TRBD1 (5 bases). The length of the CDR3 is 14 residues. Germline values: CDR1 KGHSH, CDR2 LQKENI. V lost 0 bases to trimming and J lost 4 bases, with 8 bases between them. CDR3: CASSPPGPSDTQYF. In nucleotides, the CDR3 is TGTGCCAGCTCACCACCGGGGCCCTCAGATACGCAGTATTTT.

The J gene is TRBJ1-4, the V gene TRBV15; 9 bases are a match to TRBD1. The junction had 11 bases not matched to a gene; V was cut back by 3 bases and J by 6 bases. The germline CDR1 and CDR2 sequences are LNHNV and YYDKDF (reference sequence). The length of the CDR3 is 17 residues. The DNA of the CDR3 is TGTGCCACCAGCAGGGGACAGGGAACGGATCACGATGAAAAACTGTTTTTT. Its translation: CATSRGQGTDHDEKLFF.

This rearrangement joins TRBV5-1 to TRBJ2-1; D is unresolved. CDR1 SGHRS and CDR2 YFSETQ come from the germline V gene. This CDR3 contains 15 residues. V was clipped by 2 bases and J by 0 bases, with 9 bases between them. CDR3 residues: CASSFTMSSYNEQFF. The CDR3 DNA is TGCGCCAGCAGCTTCACGATGAGCTCCTACAATGAGCAGTTCTTC.

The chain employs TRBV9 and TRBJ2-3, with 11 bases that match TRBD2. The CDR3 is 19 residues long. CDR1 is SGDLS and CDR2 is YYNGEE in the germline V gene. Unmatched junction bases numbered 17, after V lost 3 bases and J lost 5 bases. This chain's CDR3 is CASSASTGSSGGAGDTQYF. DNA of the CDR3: TGTGCCAGCAGCGCCTCCACCGGGAGTAGCGGGGGGGCGGGAGATACGCAGTATTTT.

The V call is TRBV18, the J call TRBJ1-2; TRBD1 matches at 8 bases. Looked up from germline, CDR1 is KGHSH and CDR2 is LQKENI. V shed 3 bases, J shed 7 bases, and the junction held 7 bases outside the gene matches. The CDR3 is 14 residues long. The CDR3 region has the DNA TGTGCCAGCTCACCCGCGACAGGGGAGTCTGGCTACACCTTC. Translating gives CASSPATGESGYTF.

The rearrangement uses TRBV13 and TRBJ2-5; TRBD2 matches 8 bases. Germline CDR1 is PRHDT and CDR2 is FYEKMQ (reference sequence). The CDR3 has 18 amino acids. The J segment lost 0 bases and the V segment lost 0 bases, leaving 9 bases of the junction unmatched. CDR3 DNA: TGTGCCAGCAGCTTAGGCGTGGCGGGGGGATCGTACCAAGAGACCCAGTACTTC. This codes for CASSLGVAGGSYQETQYF.

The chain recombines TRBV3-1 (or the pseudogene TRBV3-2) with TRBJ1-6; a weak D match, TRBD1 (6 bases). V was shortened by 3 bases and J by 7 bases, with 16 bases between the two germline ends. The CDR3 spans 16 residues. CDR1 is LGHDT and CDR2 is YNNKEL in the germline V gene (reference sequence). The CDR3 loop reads CASSQSQGYLNSPLHF. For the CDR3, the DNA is TGTGCCAGCAGCCAGAGCCAGGGGTATTTGAATTCACCCCTCCACTTT.

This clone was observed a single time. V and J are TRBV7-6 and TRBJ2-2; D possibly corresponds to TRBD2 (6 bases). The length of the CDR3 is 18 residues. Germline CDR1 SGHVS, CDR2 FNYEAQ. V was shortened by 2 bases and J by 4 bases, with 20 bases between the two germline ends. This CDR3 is CASSLKATGTGSTGELFF. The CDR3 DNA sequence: TGTGCCAGCAGCTTAAAGGCGACCGGGACTGGAAGCACCGGGGAGCTGTTTTTT.

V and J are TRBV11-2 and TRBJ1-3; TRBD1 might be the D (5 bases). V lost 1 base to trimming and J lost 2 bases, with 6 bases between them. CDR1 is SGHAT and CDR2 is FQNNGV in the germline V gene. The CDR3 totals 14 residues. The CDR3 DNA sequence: TGTGCCAGCAGCTTAGTCAGGGCTGGAAACACCATATATTTT. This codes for CASSLVRAGNTIYF. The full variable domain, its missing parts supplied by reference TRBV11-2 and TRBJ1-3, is EAGVAQSPRYKIIEKRQSVAFWCNPISGHATLYWYQQILGQGPKLLIQFQNNGVVDDSQLPKDRFSAERLKGVDSTLKIQPAKLEDSAVYLCASSLVRAGNTIYFGEGSWLTVV.

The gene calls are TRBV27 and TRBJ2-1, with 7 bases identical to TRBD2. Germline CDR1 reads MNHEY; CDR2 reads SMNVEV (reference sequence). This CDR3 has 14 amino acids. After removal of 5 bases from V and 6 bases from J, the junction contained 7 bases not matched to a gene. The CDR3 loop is CASSLRGVGNEQFF. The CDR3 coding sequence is TGTGCCAGCAGTCTACGGGGGGTAGGCAATGAGCAGTTCTTC.